This T cell receptor (beta chain) was captured by sequencing in a study of cytomegalovirus exposure and HLA in healthy donors. Looking at the study overall: Among the roughly 400 genotyped donors, around 81% were placed in the Caucasian-associated ancestry cluster.

It was with 60 Vbeta and 13 Jbeta primers that the PCR ran. Sequencing used immunoSEQ multiplex PCR; TCRdb keeps in-frame clones, though not all of them. This sample has about 140,000 clones, with roughly 78% found just once. Deletions cut 5 bases from V and 0 bases from J, with 4 bases between. The CDR3 covers 13 residues. The V gene's germline CDR1 is MRHNA and CDR2 SNTAGT. This TCR was recovered from a man between 35 and 55 years old in good health and CMV-seropositive. Specimen: PBMCs. The chain combines TRBV6-4 with TRBJ2-2, with unresolved D. DNA for the CDR3: TGTGCCAGCAGTTCCTCGAACACCGGGGAGCTGTTTTTT. Translation: CASSSSNTGELFF.